Shown below are 13 T cell receptor beta chains from a single sample sequenced in a study of blood T cell repertoires in COVID-19. Using immunoSEQ multiplex PCR, the repertoire was profiled, and TCRdb retains in-frame clones only, with some absent. The repertoire holds under 250,000 clones, with about nine tenths as singletons. Sequenced material: peripheral blood. The origin of the receptors is a man aged 60 to 75 who had recovered from COVID-19.

The sample holds one count of this clone. The J gene is TRBJ2-7, the V gene TRBV11-2; 8 nucleotides align to TRBD1. The CDR3 totals 16 residues. The V segment lost 6 bases and the J segment 1 base; nucleotides outside the gene matches: 11. CDR1 is SGHAT and CDR2 is FQNNGV in the germline V gene. The CDR3 here is CASRPSGTGLSYEQYF. The CDR3 DNA reads as TGTGCCAGCAGACCCTCCGGGACAGGCCTATCCTACGAGCAGTACTTC.

This clone was detected many times. The chain links TRBV20-1 to TRBJ1-1, with D perhaps matching TRBD1 (5 bases). This CDR3 comprises 14 residues. The germline V and J ends were trimmed by 3 bases and 4 bases, with 15 bases remaining between them. The germline CDR1 and CDR2 sequences are DFQATT and SNEGSKA (reference sequence). The DNA of the CDR3 is TGCAGTGCTAGTTGGAGCAGGGAAGGCACTGAAGCTTTCTTT. Translating it yields CSASWSREGTEAFF.

This clone was seen just once. This chain uses TRBV19 with TRBJ2-7; 11 positions agree with TRBD2. CDR3 size: 15 residues. Germline CDR1 reads LNHDA; CDR2 reads SQIVND (reference sequence). Trimming at V came to 4 bases and at J to 4 bases, leaving 6 bases not matched to a gene. The CDR3 spells CASSTQGLAAYEQYF. The CDR3 nucleotides read TGTGCCAGTAGTACCCAGGGACTAGCGGCTTACGAGCAGTACTTC.

The chain joins TRBV5-6 to TRBJ1-2; unclear D gene. The CDR3 totals 15 residues. The germline V and J ends were trimmed by 3 bases and 5 bases, with 17 bases remaining between them. CDR1 is SGHDT, CDR2 YYEEEE, per germline. The CDR3 region is CASSSPASPEYGYTF. CDR3 in DNA: TGTGCCAGCAGCTCCCCTGCGTCGCCGGAGTATGGCTACACCTTC. The variable domain in full, completed from reference TRBV5-6 and TRBJ1-2, reads DAGVTQSPTHLIKTRGQQVTLRCSPKSGHDTVSWYQQALGQGPQFIFQYYEEEERQRGNFPDRFSGHQFPNYSSELNVNALLLGDSALYLCASSSPASPEYGYTFGSGTRLTVV.

J is TRBJ2-7 and V is TRBV4-2; 8 nucleotides match TRBD1. V lost 0 bases to trimming and J lost 4 bases; unmatched junction nucleotides: 5. This CDR3 contains 15 residues. The germline CDR1 and CDR2 sequences are LGHNA and YNFKEQ. Here the CDR3 reads CASSQDPGGRYEQYF. CDR3 DNA sequence: TGTGCCAGCAGCCAAGATCCAGGGGGCCGGTACGAGCAGTACTTC.

The rearrangement uses TRBV12-5 and TRBJ1-5; tentative D call: TRBD1 (5 bases). Germline CDR1 is LGHNT and CDR2 is FRNRAP. The CDR3 has 16 amino acids. V was cut by 5 bases and J by 3 bases, with 17 bases left in between. The CDR3 DNA sequence: TGTGCTAGTGGTCCCGGGTCGGGGGTCCCCAATCAGCCCCAGCATTTT. Protein product: CASGPGSGVPNQPQHF.

The rearrangement links TRBV15 to TRBJ2-5, with 8 bases fitting TRBD1. Germline assignment: CDR1 LNHNV and CDR2 YYDKDF (reference sequence). Germline trimming cut 9 bases from V and 5 bases from J; bases unmatched to any gene: 5. CDR3 length: 12 residues. CDR3 sequence reads: CATGTGWETQYF. As DNA, the CDR3 is TGTGCCACGGGGACAGGCTGGGAGACCCAGTACTTC.

This sequence joins TRBV5-1 and TRBJ2-7; 7 bases fit TRBD2. The J segment lost 6 bases and the V segment lost 1 base, leaving 16 bases of the junction unmatched. CDR3 length: 17 residues. CDR1 is SGHRS, CDR2 YFSETQ, per germline. CDR3 protein: CASSLRLAELSRGEQYF. CDR3 DNA sequence: TGCGCCAGCAGCTTGCGTCTAGCGGAGTTAAGTAGGGGCGAGCAGTACTTC.

The chain joins TRBV2 to TRBJ2-5, with D possibly being TRBD2 (7 bases). This CDR3 spans 13 amino acids. The germline V gene has CDR1 SNHLY and CDR2 FYNNEI. Trimming cost V 7 bases and J 1 base, with 10 bases left between them. The CDR3, as DNA: TGTGCCAGCAAGGGGGGGGCCCAAGAGACCCAGTACTTC. Protein sequence: CASKGGAQETQYF.

V gene TRBV4-1 combines with J gene TRBJ1-1; unclear D gene. CDR1 and CDR2 (germline): MGHRA, YSYEKL. The V gene lost 4 bases and the J gene lost 6 bases, with 18 bases spanning the gap. This CDR3 has 15 amino acids. The CDR3 region is CASSPRSTRTPEAFF. The CDR3 region has the DNA TGCGCCAGCAGCCCGCGGTCTACTCGAACGCCTGAAGCTTTCTTT.

The chain carries TRBV27 and TRBJ2-6; 12 nucleotides match TRBD2. Germline assignment: CDR1 MNHEY and CDR2 SMNVEV (reference sequence). With 3 bases clipped from V and 2 bases from J, the junction kept 5 bases outside the gene matches. The CDR3 totals 18 residues. In DNA, the CDR3 is TGTGCCAGCAGTTTCCTAGCGGGAGGGAGGCCTGGGGCCAACGTCCTGACTTTC. This sequence encodes CASSFLAGGRPGANVLTF.

The genes are TRBV6-5 and TRBJ1-2; 9 bases are shared with TRBD1. The CDR3 loop spans 15 amino acids. V lost 4 bases and J lost 7; bases outside the gene matches: 10. Germline V gives CDR1 MNHEY, CDR2 SVGAGI. For the CDR3, the DNA is TGTGCCAGCAGTTCCCCGTACAGGGGGCGATCTGGCTACACCTTC. Its translation is CASSSPYRGRSGYTF.

The rearrangement uses TRBV2 and TRBJ2-7; 10 positions match TRBD2. The germline gives CDR1 SNHLY, CDR2 FYNNEI. The junction had 6 bases not matched to a gene; V was cut back by 4 bases and J by 3 bases. The CDR3 loop spans 15 amino acids. The CDR3 DNA is TGTGCCAGCAGTGTTAAGCGGGAGGGGGTCTACGAGCAGTACTTC. Protein product: CASSVKREGVYEQYF. Variable domain in full (rest from reference TRBV2 and TRBJ2-7): EPEVTQTPSHQVTQMGQEVILRCVPISNHLYFYWYRQILGQKVEFLVSFYNNEISEKSEIFDDQFSVERPDGSNFTLKIRSTKLEDSAMYFCASSVKREGVYEQYFGPGTRLTVT.